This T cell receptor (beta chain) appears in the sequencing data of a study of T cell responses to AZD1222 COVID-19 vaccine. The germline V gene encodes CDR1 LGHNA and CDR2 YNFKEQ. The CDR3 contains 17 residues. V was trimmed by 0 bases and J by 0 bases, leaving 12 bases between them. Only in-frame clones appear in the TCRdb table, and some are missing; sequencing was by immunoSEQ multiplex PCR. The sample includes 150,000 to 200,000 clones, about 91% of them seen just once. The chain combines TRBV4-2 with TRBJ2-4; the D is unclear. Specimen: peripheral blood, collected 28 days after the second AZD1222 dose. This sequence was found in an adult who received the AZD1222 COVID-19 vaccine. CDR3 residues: CASSQDIRSLAKNIQYF. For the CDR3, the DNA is TGTGCCAGCAGCCAAGATATACGTTCCTTAGCCAAAAACATTCAGTACTTC.